This TCR beta chain came from a study of T cells expressing NK-cell markers. Study outcomes and limitations: Top CD8+ clonotypes included the dominant CD3+CD56+NKG2C+ clonotypes in roughly 6 donors. Expanded clones of NKG2C+ T cells had an unclear HCMV specificity.

With respect to this clonotype: Its specificity is unknown.

Germline CDR1 reads DFQATT; CDR2 reads SNEGSKA (reference sequence). CDR3 size: 15 residues. Each CDR3 protein gets one entry in TCRdb, which reprocessed the 5' RACE reads and gives no DNA. The sample has about 160,000 distinct CDR3 sequences. The source material was blood T cells: a sorted CD56 or NKG2C T cell subset, CD4+ or CD8+ T cells, or bulk PBMC T cells (not recorded which). The sequence came from a man aged 18-75 years in good health. The genes are TRBV20-1 and TRBJ2-7; TCRdb outputs TRBD2, but without DNA this stays unchecked. The CDR3 loop reads CSARLLAGDSYEQYF.